One and the same sample provided the 3 T cell receptor beta chains below, sequenced in a study of cytomegalovirus exposure and HLA in healthy donors. With 60 Vbeta and 13 Jbeta primers, the PCR was carried out. Here immunoSEQ multiplex PCR was the method, and the copy in TCRdb shows in-frame clones only, minus some. The table records about 200,000 clones, approximately 85% of them present only once. Sequenced sample: PBMCs. The receptor source for this set is a woman between 45 and 65 years old in good health and CMV-seropositive.

The chain recombines TRBV7-9 with TRBJ1-1; no clear D. The V gene lost 3 bases and the J gene lost 3 bases, with 8 bases spanning the gap. The CDR3 runs 13 residues. Germline loops: CDR1 SEHNR, CDR2 FQNEAQ (reference sequence). DNA for the CDR3: TGTGCCAGCAGCTTTTCGGGTGACACTGAAGCTTTCTTT. Residues: CASSFSGDTEAFF.

Regarding this clone: Germline and junction disagree at one end, which may indicate a read error. The chain is built from TRBV7-9 and TRBJ1-4, with 8 bases lining up with TRBD1. Germline CDR1 and CDR2: SEHNR and FQNEAQ (reference sequence). CDR3 length: 15 residues. The CDR3: CSSSPRTGTNEKLFF. DNA of the CDR3: TGTTCCAGCAGCCCCCGGACAGGGACTAATGAAAAACTGTTTTTT.

This clone is a singleton in its sample. This rearrangement joins TRBV30 to TRBJ1-3, with D unclear. The germline V gene encodes CDR1 GTSNPN and CDR2 SVGIG (reference sequence). With 2 bases removed from V and 1 base from J, the gap between germline ends came to 6 bases. This CDR3 has 13 residues. DNA for the CDR3: TGTGCCTGGAGTTCGGTTTCTGGAAACACCATATATTTT. Translation gives CAWSSVSGNTIYF.